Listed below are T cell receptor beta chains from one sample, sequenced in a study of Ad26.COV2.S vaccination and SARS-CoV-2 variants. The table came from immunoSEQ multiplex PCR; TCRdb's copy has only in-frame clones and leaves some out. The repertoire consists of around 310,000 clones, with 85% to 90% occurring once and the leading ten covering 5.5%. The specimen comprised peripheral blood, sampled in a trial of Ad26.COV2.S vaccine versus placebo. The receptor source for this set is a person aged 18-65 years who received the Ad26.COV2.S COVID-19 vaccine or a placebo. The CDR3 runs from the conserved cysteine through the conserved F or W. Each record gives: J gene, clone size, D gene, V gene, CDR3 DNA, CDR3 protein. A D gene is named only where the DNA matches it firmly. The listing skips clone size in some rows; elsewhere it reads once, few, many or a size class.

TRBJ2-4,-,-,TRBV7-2,TGTGCCAGCAGCTTAGATTCGGGGGACATTCAGTACTTC,CASSLDSGDIQYF
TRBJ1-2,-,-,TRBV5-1,TGCGCCAGCAGTTTCCCGAACCTTGACGGCTACACCTTC,CASSFPNLDGYTF
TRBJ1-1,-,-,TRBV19,TGTGCCAGTAGTATAGGGGGAAGGGGACGTTTATTTAGTGGGAAGAACACTGAAGCTTTCTTT,CASSIGGRGRLFSGKNTEAFF
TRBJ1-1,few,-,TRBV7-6,TGTGCCAGCAGCCCGTCGACAGATAACACTGAAGCTTTCTTT,CASSPSTDNTEAFF
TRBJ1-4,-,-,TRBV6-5,TGTGCCAGCAGTTACTCGGCTATAGGGGGTGAAAAACTGTTTTTT,CASSYSAIGGEKLFF
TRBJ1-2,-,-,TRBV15,TGTGCCACCAGCAGAGATCAGGGCTATGGCTACACCTTC,CATSRDQGYGYTF
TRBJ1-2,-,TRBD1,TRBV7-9,TGTGCCAGCAGCCAAAGGGACAGGGGGCTTCTTGGCTACACCTTC,CASSQRDRGLLGYTF
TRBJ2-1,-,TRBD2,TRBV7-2,TGTGCCAGCAGCGCTCAGCGGGGGCCCTTCTATGAGCAGTTCTTC,CASSAQRGPFYEQFF
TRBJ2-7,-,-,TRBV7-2,TGTGCCAGCAGCTTAGGCGGCAGTCTGGGCGAGCAGTACTTC,CASSLGGSLGEQYF
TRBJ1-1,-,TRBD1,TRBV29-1,TGCAGCGTTGTAGTCAGGGGGGGGATTGGCACTGAAGCTTTCTTT,CSVVVRGGIGTEAFF
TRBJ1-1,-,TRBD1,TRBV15,TGTGCCACCAGCGCGACAGGGTGGGGGAACACTGAAGCTTTCTTT,CATSATGWGNTEAFF
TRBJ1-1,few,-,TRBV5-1,TGCGCCAGCAGCTTGGACGCAATGAACACTGAAGCTTTCTTT,CASSLDAMNTEAFF
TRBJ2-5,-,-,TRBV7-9,TGTGCCAGCAGCCTTCTGGCCCAAGAGACCCAGTACTTC,CASSLLAQETQYF
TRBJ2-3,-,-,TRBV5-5,TGTGCCAGCAGCTTGGCGCGCCTTGGGAACACAGATACGCAGTATTTT,CASSLARLGNTDTQYF
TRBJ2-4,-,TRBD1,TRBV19,TGTGCCAGTAGTATTAACAGGGGTTCCTTGGCCAAAAACATTCAGTACTTC,CASSINRGSLAKNIQYF
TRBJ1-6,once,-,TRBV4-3,TGCGCCAGCAGCCAAGAAGCCCTTATAGCGCCACCCCTCCACTTT,CASSQEALIAPPLHF
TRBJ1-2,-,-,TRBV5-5,TGTGCCAGCAGCCTTCAAGCGGGGGACGGCCCCTATGGCTACACCTTC,CASSLQAGDGPYGYTF
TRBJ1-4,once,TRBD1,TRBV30,TGTGCCTGGGCCGGGACAGGGGGCGAGGGACTGTTTTTT,CAWAGTGGEGLFF
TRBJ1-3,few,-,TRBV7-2,TGTGCCAGCAGCTTAGACACATACCGGTCATCTGGAAACACCATATATTTT,CASSLDTYRSSGNTIYF
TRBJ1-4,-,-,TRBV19,TGTGCCAGTAGCCGAGTTGCAACTAATGAAAAACTGTTTTTT,CASSRVATNEKLFF
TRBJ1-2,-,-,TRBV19,TGTGCCAGTAGTGGTAACAGGGCCTCCTATGGCTACACCTTC,CASSGNRASYGYTF
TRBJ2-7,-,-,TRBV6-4,TGTGCCAGCAGTGTGAGAAATCTTCTTTTGGAGCAGTACTTC,CASSVRNLLLEQYF
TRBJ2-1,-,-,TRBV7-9,TGTGCCAGCAGCTTCCCGGAGGGGTACAATGAGCAGTTCTTC,CASSFPEGYNEQFF
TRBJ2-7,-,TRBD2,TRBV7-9,TGTGCCAGCAGCTTAGCAAGGGGACTATTTTCCTACGAGCAGTACTTC,CASSLARGLFSYEQYF
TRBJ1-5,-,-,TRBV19,TGTGCCAGTAGTATACCGACCACGGCTCAGCCCCAGCATTTT,CASSIPTTAQPQHF
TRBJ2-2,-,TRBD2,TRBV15,TGTGCCACCAGCAAGCCTAGCGGGAGTAGATTGACCGGGGAGCTGTTTTTT,CATSKPSGSRLTGELFF
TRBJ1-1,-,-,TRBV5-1,TGCGCCAGCAGCGCCATCATGAACACTGAAGCTTTCTTT,CASSAIMNTEAFF
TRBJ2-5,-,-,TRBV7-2,TGTGCCAGCAGCGCTCAACTTGCCACACCAGAGACCCAGTACTTC,CASSAQLATPETQYF
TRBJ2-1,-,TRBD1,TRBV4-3,TGCGCCAGCAGCCAAGATCCCACAGGGGGCTCCTACAATGAGCAGTTCTTC,CASSQDPTGGSYNEQFF
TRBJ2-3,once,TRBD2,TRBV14,TGTGCCAGCAGCCAACTAGCGGCCACAGATACGCAGTATTTT,CASSQLAATDTQYF
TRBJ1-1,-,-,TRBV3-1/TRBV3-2,TGTGCCAGCAGCCAAGTCGTAGGTGGCGGTGAAGCTTTCTTT,CASSQVVGGGEAFF
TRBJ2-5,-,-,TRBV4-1,TGCGCCAGCAGCCAAGATGGACGGGGGACCCAGTACTTC,CASSQDGRGTQYF
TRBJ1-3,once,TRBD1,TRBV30,TGTGCCTGGAGGACAGGGGAAGGAAACACCATATATTTT,CAWRTGEGNTIYF
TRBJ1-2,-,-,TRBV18,TGTGCCAGCTCAATCGAAGAGGGGACCTATGGCTACACCTTC,CASSIEEGTYGYTF
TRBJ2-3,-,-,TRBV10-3,TGTGCCATCAGTGATCCAGGGGTTGTCACAGATACGCAGTATTTT,CAISDPGVVTDTQYF